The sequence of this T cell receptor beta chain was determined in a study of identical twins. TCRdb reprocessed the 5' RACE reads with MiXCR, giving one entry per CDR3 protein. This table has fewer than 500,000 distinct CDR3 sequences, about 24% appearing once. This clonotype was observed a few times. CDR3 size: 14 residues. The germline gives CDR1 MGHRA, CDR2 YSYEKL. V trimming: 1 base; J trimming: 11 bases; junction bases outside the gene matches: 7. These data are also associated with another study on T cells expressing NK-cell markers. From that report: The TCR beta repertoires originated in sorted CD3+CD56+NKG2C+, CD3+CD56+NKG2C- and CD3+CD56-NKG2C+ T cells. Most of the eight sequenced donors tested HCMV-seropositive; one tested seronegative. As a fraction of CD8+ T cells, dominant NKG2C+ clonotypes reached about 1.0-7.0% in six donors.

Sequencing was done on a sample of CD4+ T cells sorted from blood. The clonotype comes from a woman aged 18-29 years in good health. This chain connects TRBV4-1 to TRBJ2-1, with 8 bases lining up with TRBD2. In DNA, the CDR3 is TGCGCCAGCAGCCAAGCGGGAGGGGGAAGTAAGCAGTTCTTC. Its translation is CASSQAGGGSKQFF.